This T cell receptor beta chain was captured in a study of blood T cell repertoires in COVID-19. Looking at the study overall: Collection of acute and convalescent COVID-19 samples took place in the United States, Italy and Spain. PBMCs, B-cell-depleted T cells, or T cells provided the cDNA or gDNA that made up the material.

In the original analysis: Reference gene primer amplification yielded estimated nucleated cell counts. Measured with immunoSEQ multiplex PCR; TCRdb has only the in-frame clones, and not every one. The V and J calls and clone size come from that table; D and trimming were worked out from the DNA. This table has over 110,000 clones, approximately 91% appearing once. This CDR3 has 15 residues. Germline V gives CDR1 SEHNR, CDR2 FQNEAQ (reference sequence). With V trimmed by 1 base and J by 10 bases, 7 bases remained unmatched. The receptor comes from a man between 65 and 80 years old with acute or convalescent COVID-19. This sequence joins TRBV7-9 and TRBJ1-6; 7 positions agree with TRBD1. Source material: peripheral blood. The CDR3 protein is CASSLGDRESSPLHF. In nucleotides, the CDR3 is TGTGCCAGCAGCTTAGGAGACAGGGAATCATCACCCCTCCACTTT.